This is a list of T cell receptor beta chains from one sample in a study of blood T cell repertoires in COVID-19. Data came from immunoSEQ multiplex PCR; TCRdb stores just in-frame clones and leaves some out. Of around 51,000 clones in the sample, approximately 83% were seen once. The sample comprised peripheral blood. The receptors come from a woman of 80 years or more with acute or convalescent COVID-19. Both conserved end residues are part of each CDR3. Each record gives: CDR3 length, clone size, D gene, J gene, V gene, CDR3 DNA, CDR3 protein. A D gene is named only where the DNA matches it firmly. Expanded clones get a size class; other rows say once, few or many, or leave the size out.

14	.	TRBD1	TRBJ1-4	TRBV6-5	TGTGCCAGCAGTTACTCGGGACAGGAAGAAAAACTGTTTTTT	CASSYSGQEEKLFF
17	.	.	TRBJ2-3	TRBV9	TGTGCCAGCAGCGCAGGGCCCGGGGGTCTAGGCACAGATACGCAGTATTTT	CASSAGPGGLGTDTQYF
17	.	TRBD2	TRBJ2-5	TRBV5-1	TGCGCCAGCAGGTCCGGGACTAGCGGGGGGGCGGAGGAGACCCAGTACTTC	CASRSGTSGGAEETQYF
14	once	.	TRBJ1-1	TRBV2	TGTGCCAGCCGACTCAGAGACTTGAACACTGAAGCTTTCTTT	CASRLRDLNTEAFF
15	.	TRBD1	TRBJ2-4	TRBV6-1	TGTGCCAGCAGTGAGACAGGGCAGGCCAAAAACATTCAGTACTTC	CASSETGQAKNIQYF
15	.	.	TRBJ1-4	TRBV30	TGTGCCTGGAGTGTAATTGGGAGGGACGAGAAAAAACTGTTTTTT	CAWSVIGRDEKKLFF
12	.	.	TRBJ2-5	TRBV24-1	TGTGCCACCACAAACCCCCAGGAGACCCAGTACTTC	CATTNPQETQYF
14	.	TRBD1	TRBJ1-1	TRBV5-5	TGTGCCAGCAGCTCGGGACAGTCGAACACTGAAGCTTTCTTT	CASSSGQSNTEAFF
16	.	.	TRBJ1-4	TRBV5-1	TGCGCCAGCAGCCTCACAGGGATCGTCACTAATGAAAAACTGTTTTTT	CASSLTGIVTNEKLFF
15	.	.	TRBJ2-1	TRBV7-6	TGTGCCAGCAGTGAAACCTGGGCGACGATCAATAAGCAGTTCTTC	CASSETWATINKQFF
16	.	.	TRBJ1-2	TRBV7-2	TGTGCCAGCAGCTTAGCGCTATCAGGGAAAGACTATGGCTACACCTTC	CASSLALSGKDYGYTF
13	.	.	TRBJ1-2	TRBV5-6	TGTGCCAGCAGCTTGTCTACAGGGAATGGCTACACCTTC	CASSLSTGNGYTF
15	.	.	TRBJ2-7	TRBV3-1/TRBV3-2	TGTGCCAGCAGCCCCCTTTCGGGACAAGAACGCTTAGCGTACTTC	CASSPLSGQERLAYF
16	once	TRBD2	TRBJ2-1	TRBV4-2	TGTGCCAGCAGCCAAGACCCTCTAGCGGGGGCTGGTGAGCAGTTCTTC	CASSQDPLAGAGEQFF
15	once	.	TRBJ1-1	TRBV20-1	TGCAGTGCTAGTGTCTTGGAGGGGCATAGCACTGAAGCTTTCTTT	CSASVLEGHSTEAFF
13	.	.	TRBJ2-5	TRBV30	TGTGCCTGGAGAGGGACACTGCAAGAGACCCAGTACTTC	CAWRGTLQETQYF
15	.	.	TRBJ1-1	TRBV5-3	TGTGCCAGAAGCTTGGTTGCGGAAAGGAACACTGAAGCTTTCTTT	CARSLVAERNTEAFF
13	few	TRBD1	TRBJ2-7	TRBV11-1	TGTGCCAGCAGCCCGAAGGGGACAGGGCCAGCTCAATTC	CASSPKGTGPAQF
14	.	.	TRBJ1-3	TRBV15	TGTGCCACCAGCAGAGCGGGGGGTGGAAACACCATATATTTT	CATSRAGGGNTIYF
12	once	TRBD1	TRBJ1-2	TRBV29-1	TGCAGCGTTGTTGGTACAGGGGGTGGCTACACCTTC	CSVVGTGGGYTF
11	once	.	TRBJ2-7	TRBV20-1	TGCAGTGTAGGAGAGGGATACGAGCAGTACTTC	CSVGEGYEQYF
16	.	TRBD1	TRBJ1-2	TRBV9	TGTGCCAGCAGCAAGCTACAGGGGGCGAGGAACTATGGCTACACCTTC	CASSKLQGARNYGYTF
14	.	.	TRBJ1-1	TRBV7-3	TGTGCCAGCAGCTTACGGGGGGCAAGTACTGAAGCTTTCTTT	CASSLRGASTEAFF
15	.	TRBD1	TRBJ1-2	TRBV10-3	TGTGCCATCAGTGACGCCGGGACAGGGGACTATGGCTACACCTTC	CAISDAGTGDYGYTF
14	.	.	TRBJ1-2	TRBV10-3	TGTGCCATCAGTGACCTCGAGGGGGGGTATGGCTACACCTTC	CAISDLEGGYGYTF
17	few	.	TRBJ1-5	TRBV11-2	TGTGCCAGCAGTATTTGGTTTCAGGCTTATAGCAATCAGCCCCAGCATTTT	CASSIWFQAYSNQPQHF
18	.	.	TRBJ1-2	TRBV4-2	TGTGCCAGCAGCCAAGCAGTGACAGGTCAGGTAGCTAACTATGGCTACACCTTC	CASSQAVTGQVANYGYTF
15	.	.	TRBJ1-1	TRBV18	TGTGCCAGCTCACCACGGGCGTCGAGAGGGACTGAAGCTTTCTTT	CASSPRASRGTEAFF
10	.	.	TRBJ1-2	TRBV2	TGTGCCAGCATAATCTATGGCTACACCTTC	CASIIYGYTF
16	.	.	TRBJ2-3	TRBV18	TGTGCCAGCTCACCGGGTCGACAGCTTAGCACAGATACGCAGTATTTT	CASSPGRQLSTDTQYF
12	.	.	TRBJ2-5	TRBV30	TGTGCCTGGAGTCCCTCCGGAGAGACCCAGTACTTC	CAWSPSGETQYF
15	.	TRBD2	TRBJ2-3	TRBV5-1	TGCGCCAGCAGCCCGGCGGGGGACCCCACAGATACGCAGTATTTT	CASSPAGDPTDTQYF
14	.	TRBD1	TRBJ1-5	TRBV10-3	TGTGCCATCAGTCCCGGGACAGGGGATCAGCCCCAGCATTTT	CAISPGTGDQPQHF
14	.	.	TRBJ1-4	TRBV6-5	TGTGCCAGCAGGCGTTCACAGGTTAATGAAAAACTGTTTTTT	CASRRSQVNEKLFF